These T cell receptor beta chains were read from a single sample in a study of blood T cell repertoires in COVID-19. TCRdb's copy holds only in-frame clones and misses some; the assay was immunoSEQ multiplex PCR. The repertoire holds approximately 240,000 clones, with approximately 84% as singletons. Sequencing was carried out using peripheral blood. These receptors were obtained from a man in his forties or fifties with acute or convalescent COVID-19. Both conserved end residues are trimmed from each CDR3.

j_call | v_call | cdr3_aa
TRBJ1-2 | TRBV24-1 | ATSDLQRDSRVNYGYT
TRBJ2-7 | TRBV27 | ASTSGHRSYEQY
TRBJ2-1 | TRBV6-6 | ASSYPKIQTLNEQF
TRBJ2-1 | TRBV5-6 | ASSDGGFLVDSYNEQF
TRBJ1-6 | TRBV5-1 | ASSSDSSNSPLH
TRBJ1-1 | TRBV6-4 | ASSDSIRGRGSTEAF
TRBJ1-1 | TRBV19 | ASCTGNTEAF
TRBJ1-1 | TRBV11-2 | ASSEFRGRTEAF
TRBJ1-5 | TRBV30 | AWTQRGNSIDQPQH
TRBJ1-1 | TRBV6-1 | ASSELGGLEAF
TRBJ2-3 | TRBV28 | ASRTRAGAAPDTQY
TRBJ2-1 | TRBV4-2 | ASSRQDSIRGQGGNEQF
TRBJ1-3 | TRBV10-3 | AISGQGMTGNTIY
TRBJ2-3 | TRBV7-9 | ASSNLAGGPTDTQY
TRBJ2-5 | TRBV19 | ASTEQVMTQY
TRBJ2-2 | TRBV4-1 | ASSQVRSTGELF
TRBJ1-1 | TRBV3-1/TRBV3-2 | ASSQAVGGTEAF
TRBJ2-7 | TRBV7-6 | ASSLGGGGNEQY
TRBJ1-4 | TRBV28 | ASSSIKQGFGEKLF
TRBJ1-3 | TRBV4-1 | ASSQAGVSGNTIY
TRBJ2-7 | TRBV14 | ASSQDSNEQY
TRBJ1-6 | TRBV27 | ASSRAGTGESYNSPLH
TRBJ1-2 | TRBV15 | ATSGRQGPTYGYT
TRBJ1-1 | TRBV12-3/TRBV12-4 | ASSFMNTEAF
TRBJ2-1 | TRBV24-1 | ATSDFGSQGYNEQF
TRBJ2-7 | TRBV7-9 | ASSSFSGMTYEQY
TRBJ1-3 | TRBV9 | ASSVAGQGIGNTIY
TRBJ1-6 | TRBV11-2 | ASSLFQDSPLH
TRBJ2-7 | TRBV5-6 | ASSERTSGRLYEQY
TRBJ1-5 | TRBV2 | ASSLWGDQPQH